What follows are 12 T cell receptor beta chains derived from one specimen sequenced in a study of blood T cell repertoires in COVID-19. Libraries were prepared by immunoSEQ multiplex PCR; TCRdb keeps only in-frame clonotypes and omits some of them. The sample contains 430,000 or so clones, roughly 90% of which appear only once. Sequences were obtained from PBMCs or T cells enriched from blood (not recorded which). These receptors were taken from a woman aged 40 to 50 who had recovered from COVID-19.

V is TRBV5-1 and J is TRBJ1-1, with D hard to call. Germline-derived CDR1 and CDR2 are SGHRS and YFSETQ. There are 14 residues in the CDR3. V dropped 5 bases and J dropped 0 bases, with 11 bases sitting between them. As DNA, the CDR3 is TGCGCCAGCAGGACGGGTGGCGTGAACACTGAAGCTTTCTTT. Amino acids: CASRTGGVNTEAFF.

This clone has a handful of counts. V is TRBV11-2 and J is TRBJ1-1; D is unresolved. Trimming took 5 bases from V and 8 from J, leaving 24 bases between them. Germline-derived CDR1 and CDR2 are SGHAT and FQNNGV. The CDR3 is 16 residues long. CDR3 loop: CASSPQNGYDLREAFF. The CDR3 region has the DNA TGTGCCAGCAGCCCACAGAACGGATATGACCTCCGAGAAGCTTTCTTT.

This chain joins TRBV4-3 and TRBJ1-4; D not certain. Germline values: CDR1 LGHNA, CDR2 YSLEER. CDR3 size: 13 residues. The V end was cut by 5 bases, the J end by 4 bases, with 8 bases between. The CDR3 spells CASSESRNEKLFF. In DNA, the CDR3 is TGCGCCAGCAGCGAGAGCCGTAATGAAAAACTGTTTTTT.

The genes are TRBV27 and TRBJ2-6, with a tentative D call TRBD1 (5 bases). V was shortened by 6 bases and J by 0 bases, with 9 bases between the two germline ends. Germline V gene sequence: CDR1 MNHEY, CDR2 SMNVEV (reference sequence). The CDR3 is 15 amino acids. This CDR3 reads CASRVGASGANVLTF. CDR3 DNA sequence: TGTGCCAGCAGGGTAGGGGCCTCTGGGGCCAACGTCCTGACTTTC. Full variable domain (outside the CDR3, taken from reference TRBV27 and TRBJ2-6): EAQVTQNPRYLITVTGKKLTVTCSQNMNHEYMSWYRQDPGLGLRQIYYSMNVEVTDKGDVPEGYKVSRKEKRNFPLILESPSPNQTSLYFCASRVGASGANVLTFGAGSRLTVL.

V and J are TRBV6-5 and TRBJ2-1, with D uncertain. V gave up 0 bases and J gave up 3 bases, with 12 bases separating them. Germline V CDR1 and CDR2: MNHEY, SVGAGI. The CDR3 contains 16 residues. The chain's CDR3 is CASSYSYGGVYNEQFF. The CDR3 DNA sequence: TGTGCCAGCAGTTACTCTTACGGCGGAGTCTACAATGAGCAGTTCTTC.

The genes are TRBV15 and TRBJ1-3, with 7 bases lining up with TRBD1. CDR1 LNHNV and CDR2 YYDKDF come from the germline V gene (reference sequence). V was pared by 3 bases and J by 7 bases, with 21 bases of the junction left unmatched. The CDR3 consists of 19 residues. The CDR3 sequence is CATSRPAGWSQKGANTIYF. The CDR3 DNA follows: TGTGCCACCAGCAGGCCCGCCGGGTGGAGCCAGAAGGGGGCGAACACCATATATTTT.

The chain carries TRBV18 and TRBJ1-1, with D hard to call. V was cut by 3 bases and J by 1 base, with 9 bases left in between. The CDR3 length is 14 residues. The germline V gene encodes CDR1 KGHSH and CDR2 LQKENI. In nucleotides, the CDR3 is TGTGCCAGCTCACCCACCCAGGAGAACACTGAAGCTTTCTTT. Its translation: CASSPTQENTEAFF.

The rearrangement uses TRBV30 and TRBJ2-3; D gene uncertain. Germline V gives CDR1 GTSNPN, CDR2 SVGIG (reference sequence). The V gene lost 4 bases and the J gene lost 5 bases, with 13 bases spanning the gap. This CDR3 is built from 13 residues. The CDR3 DNA follows: TGTGCCTGGACCGATAGTAGTGGAGATACGCAGTATTTT. Translation gives CAWTDSSGDTQYF. The full variable domain, in which reference TRBV30 and TRBJ2-3 provide the parts outside the CDR3, is SQTIHQWPATLVQPVGSPLSLECTVEGTSNPNLYWYRQAAGRGLQLLFYSVGIGQISSEVPQNLSASRPQDRQFILSSKKLLLSDSGFYLCAWTDSSGDTQYFGPGTRLTVL.

The V and J genes are TRBV19 and TRBJ2-1; the match to TRBD2 covers 8 bases. The CDR3 is made up of 13 amino acids. CDR1 is LNHDA and CDR2 is SQIVND in the germline V gene (reference sequence). The J segment lost 13 bases and the V segment lost 1 base, leaving 6 bases of the junction unmatched. The CDR3 DNA sequence: TGTGCCAGTAGTATAGTGCTCGCGGGGGGACAGTTCTTC. Its translation is CASSIVLAGGQFF.

The sample holds a few counts of this clone. The chain has TRBV6-2 or TRBV6-3 and TRBJ1-5; D unresolved. The V and J ends lost 2 bases and 12 bases respectively, with 8 bases between them. CDR3 length: 11 residues. From germline, CDR1 is MNHEY and CDR2 SVGEGT. The CDR3 DNA reads as TGTGCCAGCAGTTACGCGCAGGTCCAGCATTTT. Protein sequence: CASSYAQVQHF.

The J gene is TRBJ1-6, the V gene TRBV10-1, with D hard to call. From germline, CDR1 is WNHNN and CDR2 SYGVQD (reference sequence). The V end was cut by 1 base, the J end by 7 bases, with 14 bases between. The CDR3 runs 16 residues. The CDR3 sequence is CASSEFNRTENSPLHF. In nucleotides, the CDR3 is TGCGCCAGCAGTGAGTTTAACCGGACTGAAAATTCACCCCTCCACTTT.

The chain couples TRBV5-4 to TRBJ2-3; the D gene is possibly TRBD2 (7 bases). V lost 0 bases and J lost 5, with 16 bases in between. Per germline, CDR1 SGHNT and CDR2 YYREEE (reference sequence). The CDR3 spans 16 residues. CDR3 coding DNA: TGTGCCAGCAGCTTGGCCAAGAGGGGGGGACAAGATACGCAGTATTTT. Amino acid sequence: CASSLAKRGGQDTQYF.